A single sample gave rise to the 24 T cell receptor beta chains below, sequenced in a study of shared clonotypes between healthy human individuals. The data were produced by immunoSEQ multiplex PCR, yet TCRdb's version contains in-frame clones alone and is incomplete. This sample has around 100,000 clones, with about 72% found just once. The sample comprised memory CD8+ T cells sorted from blood. As for subset: CD45RO+ cells pooled with CCR7-negative TemRA cells. The receptors stem from a woman aged 25 to 39 in good health.

The chain recombines TRBV30 with TRBJ2-3; perhaps TRBD1 as D (6 bases). The CDR3 covers 21 residues. V was cut by 0 bases and J by 0 bases, with 28 bases left in between. Looked up from germline, CDR1 is GTSNPN and CDR2 is SVGIG (reference sequence). The DNA for the CDR3 is TGTGCCTGGAGTGTACGTGGGGGCTGGCTTGGACCCAACGCTAGCACAGATACGCAGTATTTT. Translated: CAWSVRGGWLGPNASTDTQYF.

This clone has just a few counts. CDR3 sequence: CASSQDSGGDAYEQYF. CDR3 sequence (DNA): TGTGCCAGCAGCCAAGATTCGGGGGGAGATGCCTACGAGCAGTACTTC. The chain joins TRBV4-2 to TRBJ2-7, with 7 nucleotides matching TRBD2. Germline V gene data show CDR1 as LGHNA and CDR2 as YNFKEQ. This CDR3 contains 16 residues. V dropped 0 bases and J dropped 2; count of bases not matched to a gene: 7.

The gene calls are TRBV6-1 and TRBJ2-6; D is unresolved. Germline CDR1 is MNHNS and CDR2 is SASEGT. This CDR3 comprises 14 residues. V dropped 0 bases and J dropped 2 bases, with 2 bases sitting between them. This CDR3 is CASSEAPGANVLTF. The CDR3 coding sequence is TGTGCCAGCAGTGAAGCGCCTGGGGCCAACGTCCTGACTTTC.

This clone occurred many times. The chain couples TRBV6-1 to TRBJ1-6; 7 nucleotides match TRBD1. Germline trimming cut 0 bases from V and 13 bases from J; bases unmatched to any gene: 9. The CDR3 is 15 amino acids. Germline CDR1 and CDR2: MNHNS and SASEGT. The CDR3 bases are TGTGCCAGCAGTGAAGCGCAGGGGGAAGGTTCCCCCCTCCACTTT. The encoded protein is CASSEAQGEGSPLHF.

The table lists this clone with a count of one. This chain uses TRBV5-6 with TRBJ1-2; D not certain. Germline lookup yields CDR1 SGHDT and CDR2 YYEEEE. The V gene lost 1 base and the J gene lost 8 bases, with 12 bases spanning the gap. This CDR3 contains 13 residues. The CDR3 spells CASSLRREGGYTF. CDR3 DNA: TGTGCCAGCAGCTTGAGGCGCGAAGGGGGCTACACCTTC.

The chain uses TRBV2 and TRBJ1-5; possibly TRBD1 for D (6 bases). This CDR3 region has 15 residues. Germline CDR1 and CDR2: SNHLY and FYNNEI. V lost 4 bases and J lost 6, with 16 bases in between. The CDR3 DNA is TGTGCCAGCAGTGTAGGGGGGGCCCCGGGTCAGCCCCAGCATTTT. This translates into CASSVGGAPGQPQHF.

The rearrangement uses TRBV7-9 and TRBJ2-1; 11 bases line up with TRBD2. Losses at the gene ends were 0 bases for V and 1 base for J; bases not matched to a gene: 5. The CDR3 loop spans 18 amino acids. The germline V gene has CDR1 SEHNR and CDR2 FQNEAQ (reference sequence). The CDR3 DNA sequence: TGTGCCAGCAGCTTAGCCGGGACTAGCGGAGCTTCCTACAATGAGCAGTTCTTC. The encoded protein is CASSLAGTSGASYNEQFF. Combining the CDR3 with reference TRBV7-9 and TRBJ2-1 gives the whole variable domain DTGVSQNPRHKITKRGQNVTFRCDPISEHNRLYWYRQTLGQGPEFLTYFQNEAQLEKSRLLSDRFSAERPKGSFSTLEIQRTEQGDSAMYLCASSLAGTSGASYNEQFFGPGTRLTVL.

The rearrangement links TRBV7-2 to TRBJ2-1; 7 bases align to TRBD1. The CDR3 loop spans 15 amino acids. Germline CDR1 and CDR2: SGHTA and FQGNSA. Trimming removed 7 bases from V and 3 bases from J; junction bases left unmatched: 9. The CDR3: CASTPRGPFYNEQFF. The CDR3 nucleotides read TGTGCCAGCACCCCGAGGGGGCCATTCTACAATGAGCAGTTCTTC.

The rearrangement uses TRBV19 and TRBJ1-5; D may be TRBD1 (5 bases). V was cut by 7 bases and J by 2 bases, with 18 bases left in between. Germline-derived CDR1 and CDR2 are LNHDA and SQIVND (reference sequence). The CDR3 loop spans 16 amino acids. The CDR3 protein is CASKAVGGWGNQPQHF. In DNA, the CDR3 is TGTGCCAGTAAGGCTGTGGGGGGATGGGGCAATCAGCCCCAGCATTTT.

V usage is TRBV27 and J usage is TRBJ2-7; no clear D gene. With 2 bases removed from V and 1 base from J, the gap between germline ends came to 6 bases. This CDR3 is 13 amino acids long. Germline assignment: CDR1 MNHEY and CDR2 SMNVEV (reference sequence). CDR3 sequence reads: CASSLADSYEQYF. In nucleotides, the CDR3 is TGTGCCAGCAGTTTAGCGGATTCCTACGAGCAGTACTTC.

This rearrangement joins TRBV4-1 to TRBJ2-5; D ambiguous. Gene TRBJ2-7 matches the end of the DNA better, so the J call may be wrong. The germline gives CDR1 MGHRA, CDR2 YSYEKL. The CDR3 spans 15 residues. The CDR3 DNA sequence: TGCGCCAGCAGCGCAGGTGTTCGAGGCTCCTACGAGCAGTACTTC. It translates to CASSAGVRGSYEQYF.

This clone was observed a few times. The chain is built from TRBV6-6 and TRBJ2-7; 10 nucleotides align to TRBD2. The germline V gene encodes CDR1 MNHNY and CDR2 SVGAGI (reference sequence). The CDR3 sequence is 15 residues long. Trimming cost V 0 bases and J 6 bases; bases outside gene matches: 5. The CDR3, as DNA: TGTGCCAGCAGTTACTCGCGTCTAGCGGGAGCCGAGCAGTACTTC. Translated, it gives CASSYSRLAGAEQYF.

The chain uses TRBV7-9 and TRBJ2-7; 7 nucleotides line up with TRBD2. Germline V lookup: CDR1 SEHNR, CDR2 FQNEAQ (reference sequence). The V and J ends lost 5 bases and 7 bases, in that order; junction bases with no gene match: 8. The CDR3 is 13 residues long. CDR3 amino acids: CASSVTSVGEQYF. The CDR3 DNA follows: TGTGCCAGCAGCGTAACTAGCGTCGGGGAGCAGTACTTC.

This clone was recorded many times. The genes are TRBV28 and TRBJ2-7, with 10 bases fitting TRBD2. The J segment lost 5 bases and the V segment lost 4 bases, leaving 5 bases of the junction unmatched. Germline CDR1 MDHEN, CDR2 SYDVKM. The CDR3 is made up of 14 amino acids. CDR3 in DNA: TGTGCCAGCAGTTACGGGACTAGCGTACACGAGCAGTACTTC. Translating it yields CASSYGTSVHEQYF. The full variable domain, its missing parts supplied by reference TRBV28 and TRBJ2-7, is DVKVTQSSRYLVKRTGEKVFLECVQDMDHENMFWYRQDPGLGLRLIYFSYDVKMKEKGDIPEGYSVSREKKERFSLILESASTNQTSMYLCASSYGTSVHEQYFGPGTRLTVT.

V gene TRBV5-1 combines with J gene TRBJ1-1; D may be TRBD1 (5 bases). The germline V and J ends were trimmed by 3 bases and 3 bases, with 12 bases remaining between them. There are 14 residues in the CDR3. Germline V CDR1 and CDR2: SGHRS, YFSETQ. CDR3 bases: TGCGCCAGCAGCTGGACTCCAGGGCACACTGAAGCTTTCTTT. Protein: CASSWTPGHTEAFF.

The chain couples TRBV27 to TRBJ2-3, with D unresolved. CDR1 is MNHEY, CDR2 SMNVEV, per germline (reference sequence). V shed 3 bases and J shed 0 bases, with 16 bases lying between them. CDR3 size: 17 residues. The chain's CDR3 is CASSFSRWAPSTDTQYF. In DNA, the CDR3 is TGTGCCAGCAGTTTTTCGAGGTGGGCGCCTAGCACAGATACGCAGTATTTT.

This clone was seen a handful of times. CDR3 in DNA: TGTGCCAGCAGACATCGGGGGAGTCACGACAAAAACATTCAGTACTTC. Its translation is CASRHRGSHDKNIQYF. This chain joins TRBV13 and TRBJ2-4; a weak D match, TRBD2 (6 bases). Germline V gene lookup returns CDR1 PRHDT and CDR2 FYEKMQ (reference sequence). CDR3 size: 16 residues. V lost 6 bases and J 3 bases, leaving 18 bases between the germline ends.

Points on this clone: With a far larger clone one base away, a read error is the likely cause. In the same sample, other DNA sequences code for this CDR3. The chain combines TRBV27 with TRBJ2-7, with 11 bases matching TRBD1. This CDR3 region has 16 residues. Per the germline V gene, CDR1 is MNHEY and CDR2 is SMNVEV (reference sequence). The CDR3 DNA reads as TGTGCCAGGTGGACAGGGGGCCCCCGTGGGCACGTGGAGCAATACTTC. Translating gives CARWTGGPRGHVEQYF.

The chain joins TRBV10-3 to TRBJ2-6; 10 positions match TRBD1. Germline V gives CDR1 ENHRY, CDR2 SYGVKD. The V and J ends lost 6 bases and 3 bases, in that order; junction bases with no gene match: 5. The CDR3 sequence is 16 residues long. The CDR3 nucleotides are TGTGCCATCAGAGCCGGGACAGGGGTTGGGGCCAACGTCCTGACTTTC. Protein sequence: CAIRAGTGVGANVLTF.

The chain joins TRBV10-3 to TRBJ2-1; TRBD1 matches 10 bases. After removal of 6 bases from V and 4 bases from J, the junction contained 3 bases not matched to a gene. The germline V gene has CDR1 ENHRY and CDR2 SYGVKD. CDR3 length equals 14 residues. As DNA, the CDR3 is TGTGCCATCAGGAGGACAGGGGGTTACAATGAGCAGTTCTTC. Its translation: CAIRRTGGYNEQFF.

The chain couples TRBV5-1 to TRBJ2-7; 8 nucleotides line up with TRBD1. The CDR3 consists of 15 residues. Germline assignment: CDR1 SGHRS and CDR2 YFSETQ. V lost 4 bases to trimming and J lost 1 base; unmatched junction nucleotides: 7. The CDR3 DNA reads TGCGCCAGCAGCGCGGGGACAGGCGATTCCTACGAGCAGTACTTC. The encoded protein is CASSAGTGDSYEQYF.

The CDR3 spells CASSLGRVDEQYF. CDR3 coding DNA: TGTGCCAGCAGCTTGGGAAGGGTCGACGAGCAGTACTTC. The rearrangement links TRBV5-6 to TRBJ2-7; unclear D gene. The CDR3 has 13 residues. CDR1 is SGHDT and CDR2 is YYEEEE in the germline V gene. Trimming cost V 0 bases and J 5 bases, with 9 bases left between them.

This chain uses TRBV27 with TRBJ2-1; no reliable D call. The V gene lost 5 bases and the J gene lost 12 bases, with 17 bases spanning the gap. This CDR3 spans 13 amino acids. Germline lookup yields CDR1 MNHEY and CDR2 SMNVEV (reference sequence). The CDR3 protein is CASSPTTFFGQFF. For the CDR3, the DNA is TGTGCCAGCAGTCCAACTACCTTCTTTGGGCAGTTCTTC.

V usage is TRBV7-9 and J usage is TRBJ1-5, with 12 bases that match TRBD1. This CDR3 spans 14 amino acids. From germline, CDR1 is SEHNR and CDR2 FQNEAQ (reference sequence). Losses at the gene ends were 6 bases for V and 7 bases for J; bases not matched to a gene: 4. CDR3 protein: CASRAGTGGQPQHF. DNA of the CDR3: TGTGCCAGCAGGGCCGGGACAGGGGGCCAGCCCCAGCATTTT.